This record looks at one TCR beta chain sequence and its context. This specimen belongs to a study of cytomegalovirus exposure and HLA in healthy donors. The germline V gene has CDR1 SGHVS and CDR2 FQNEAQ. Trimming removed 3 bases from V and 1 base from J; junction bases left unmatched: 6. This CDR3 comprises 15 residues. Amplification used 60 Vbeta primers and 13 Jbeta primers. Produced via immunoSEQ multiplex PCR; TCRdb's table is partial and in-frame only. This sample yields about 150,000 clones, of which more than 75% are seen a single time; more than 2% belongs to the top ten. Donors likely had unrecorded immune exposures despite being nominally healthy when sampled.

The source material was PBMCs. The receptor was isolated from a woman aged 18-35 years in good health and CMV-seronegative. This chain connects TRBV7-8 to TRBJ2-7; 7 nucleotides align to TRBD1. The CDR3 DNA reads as TGTGCCAGCAGCTTCGTTGACAGGGAATCCTACGAGCAGTACTTC. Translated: CASSFVDRESYEQYF.